This is a list of T cell receptor beta chains from one sample in a study of cytomegalovirus exposure and HLA in healthy donors. Profiled with immunoSEQ multiplex PCR; TCRdb holds only in-frame clones, not every one. The data show about 31,000 clones, 35% to 55% seen once. Sample: PBMCs. The source of these receptors is a woman aged 50 to 65 in good health and CMV-seronegative. Both conserved end residues are part of each CDR3. The D gene is left open where the match is weak. Some rows mark clone size as missing; the rest say once, few, many or name a class of expanded clone.

clone size	D gene	V gene	J gene	CDR3 protein	CDR3 DNA
.	TRBD2	TRBV7-2	TRBJ2-3	CASSPRGGSSTDTQYF	TGTGCCAGCAGCCCCCGGGGGGGATCTAGCACAGATACGCAGTATTTT
few	TRBD2	TRBV5-8	TRBJ2-1	CASSLTSGYNEQFF	TGTGCCAGCAGCTTAACTAGCGGTTACAATGAGCAGTTCTTC
.	TRBD1	TRBV7-9	TRBJ2-4	CASSPTRTGSAKNIQYF	TGTGCCAGCAGCCCCACGCGGACAGGGTCGGCCAAAAACATTCAGTACTTC
few	.	TRBV14	TRBJ2-1	CASSPPGRGTYNEQFF	TGTGCCAGCAGCCCCCCGGGCAGGGGAACCTACAATGAGCAGTTCTTC
few	.	TRBV5-1	TRBJ1-5	CASSWEGGRNQPQHF	TGCGCCAGCAGCTGGGAGGGAGGGCGCAATCAGCCCCAGCATTTT
.	TRBD1	TRBV29-1	TRBJ2-6	CSVQGDRGLSGANVLTF	TGCAGCGTCCAAGGGGACAGGGGGCTTAGTGGGGCCAACGTCCTGACTTTC
.	.	TRBV4-2	TRBJ2-1	CASSQVGTPNEQFF	TGTGCCAGCAGCCAAGTTGGGACTCCCAATGAGCAGTTCTTC
.	.	TRBV6-1	TRBJ2-1	CASSEATLRGQFF	TGTGCCAGCAGTGAAGCAACCCTTCGGGGGCAGTTCTTC
.	.	TRBV27	TRBJ2-1	CASSTQQLAGEQFF	TGTGCCAGCAGTACCCAGCAGCTTGCGGGGGAGCAGTTCTTC
.	.	TRBV18	TRBJ2-7	CASSPPGSSQYEQYF	TGTGCCAGCTCACCACCGGGCAGTTCCCAATACGAGCAGTACTTC
.	.	TRBV5-1	TRBJ2-2	CASSLDRVRTGELFF	TGCGCCAGCAGCTTGGACAGGGTGCGGACCGGGGAGCTGTTTTTT
few	TRBD2	TRBV11-2	TRBJ2-1	CASSLTGLAGGPLYNEQFF	TGTGCCAGCAGCTTAACCGGACTAGCGGGGGGGCCGCTCTACAATGAGCAGTTCTTC
.	TRBD2	TRBV5-6	TRBJ2-7	CASTRSGTSREQYF	TGTGCCAGCACCCGGTCGGGGACTAGTCGCGAGCAGTACTTC
.	.	TRBV28	TRBJ2-2	CASSLGLVTGELFF	TGTGCCAGCAGTTTAGGTCTAGTCACCGGGGAGCTGTTTTTT
few	.	TRBV5-1	TRBJ1-2	CASSLVPKDNNYGYTF	TGCGCCAGCAGCTTGGTACCGAAAGACAACAACTATGGCTACACCTTC
few	TRBD1	TRBV7-8	TRBJ2-7	CASSFGTGAPYEQYF	TGTGCCAGCAGCTTTGGGACAGGGGCCCCCTACGAGCAGTACTTC
.	TRBD2	TRBV12-5	TRBJ2-5	CASGSGLAGTSEETQYF	TGTGCTAGTGGTTCGGGACTAGCGGGGACATCAGAGGAGACCCAGTACTTC
.	TRBD1	TRBV5-4	TRBJ1-2	CASGTGGRSNYGYTF	TGTGCCAGCGGGACAGGGGGTAGATCTAACTATGGCTACACCTTC
.	.	TRBV18	TRBJ1-1	CASSQGWNTEAFF	TGTGCCAGCTCACAGGGGTGGAACACTGAAGCTTTCTTT
.	TRBD1	TRBV27	TRBJ2-1	CASSWAGTGRANEQFF	TGTGCCAGCAGTTGGGCCGGGACAGGGAGGGCCAATGAGCAGTTCTTC
.	.	TRBV5-1	TRBJ1-4	CASSLADPANEKLFF	TGCGCCAGCAGCTTGGCCGATCCGGCTAATGAAAAACTGTTTTTT
few	TRBD2	TRBV5-1	TRBJ2-3	CASSLAGSGGSTDTQYF	TGCGCCAGCAGCTTGGCGGGTAGCGGGGGTAGCACAGATACGCAGTATTTT